The present TCR beta chain was sequenced within a study of T-cell memory formation after mild COVID-19. Study as a whole: Each donor largely had its own TCR clusters. Points from the study as a whole: Clones contracting day 15 to 85 were balanced CD4/CD8; later expanders leaned CD4+.

For this clonotype: What it binds is unknown.

A 5'RACE reaction primed in the constant segment made cDNA libraries of TCR alpha and TCR beta, and these carried sample barcodes and UMIs. Each CDR3 protein gets one entry after TCRdb re-called the 5' RACE reads with MiXCR. The sample contains 350,000 or so distinct CDR3 sequences, roughly 21% of which appear only once. The CDR3 contains 16 residues. Deletions cut 3 bases from V and 5 bases from J, with 16 bases between. The chain carries TRBV12-3 or TRBV12-4 and TRBJ2-2; D may be TRBD1 or TRBD2 (6 bases each). Input material: PBMCs or a T cell subset sorted from them (not recorded which). The TCR comes from an adult woman who had mild COVID-19 (a few samples of this study predate the infection). Cell type and time point are not known. The CDR3 sequence is CASSLEGGRDTGELFF. The CDR3 bases are TGTGCCAGCAGTTTGGAGGGGGGCCGGGATACCGGGGAGCTGTTTTTT.